This TCR beta chain comes out of a study of post-analysis software for immune sequencing data. Study as a whole: Both relapsing-remitting and secondary progressive multiple sclerosis featured among the disease courses, as did progressive-relapsing multiple sclerosis. Study-level findings and limits: When the samples were clustered directly with F measure, those that had been prepared in the same batch showed strong co-clustering. Five TRBV segments, including TRBV5-6, TRBV5-1 and TRBV20-1, were more frequent in patients than controls. For normalized Chao1 diversity, multiple sclerosis patients scored significantly lower than controls did.

Germline V gives CDR1 SQVTM, CDR2 ANQGSEA. Trimming cost V 6 bases and J 0 bases, with 13 bases left between them. This CDR3 is built from 14 residues. A remark on this clonotype: Antigen unknown.

TCR beta libraries were prepared from cDNA with unique molecular identifiers. T cells numbering roughly 1 to 10 million gave rise to around 460,000 cDNA molecules. TCRdb processed the PCR reads anew with MiXCR; each CDR3 protein has one entry. The table lists 600,000 to 750,000 distinct CDR3 sequences, 55% to 60% of them singletons. J is TRBJ2-3 and V is TRBV29-1; the D gene is possibly TRBD1 (5 bases). The sequence came from a girl aged 2-15 years with multiple sclerosis. The sequencing input was blood. CDR3 protein: CSVRDLASTDTQYF. The CDR3 DNA follows: TGCAGCGTCAGGGATCTTGCTAGCACAGATACGCAGTATTTT.